The 27 T cell receptor beta chains below come from one sample, sequenced in a study of early T cells in non-severe SARS-CoV-2 infection. MiXCR was run by TCRdb on the 5' RACE reads, yielding one entry per CDR3 protein. The sample contains about 50,000 distinct CDR3 sequences, about 9.3% of which appear only once. Sequencing was carried out using whole blood. These receptors originate from an adult who was a healthcare worker with PCR-confirmed SARS-CoV-2 infection or an uninfected control (not recorded which).

The rearrangement uses TRBV7-2 and TRBJ1-2, with 8 bases identical to TRBD1. The CDR3 sequence is 14 residues long. V dropped 1 base and J dropped 6; count of bases not matched to a gene: 4. From germline, CDR1 is SGHTA and CDR2 FQGNSA. The CDR3: CASSLGDRINGYTF. The CDR3 DNA reads TGTGCCAGCAGCTTAGGGGACAGGATCAATGGCTACACCTTC. Together with reference TRBV7-2 and TRBJ1-2, the CDR3 gives the full variable domain: GAGVSQSPSNKVTEKGKDVELRCDPISGHTALYWYRQSLGQGLEFLIYFQGNSAPDKSGLPSDRFSAERTGGSVSTLTIQRTQQEDSAVYLCASSLGDRINGYTFGSGTRLTVV.

This clonotype was found a few times. This chain uses TRBV28 with TRBJ2-3; D gene unclear. The germline V gene encodes CDR1 MDHEN and CDR2 SYDVKM. Trimming pared 1 base from V and 2 bases from J, leaving 16 bases between. CDR3 size: 17 residues. The CDR3 DNA reads as TGTGCCAGCAGTTTATCGGGTAGTTTGACCCCCACAGATACGCAGTATTTT. Residues: CASSLSGSLTPTDTQYF.

This clonotype was seen ten or more times. This chain joins TRBV9 and TRBJ2-1; TRBD1 is a possible D gene (5 bases). The CDR3 extends over 15 amino acids. Looked up from germline, CDR1 is SGDLS and CDR2 is YYNGEE. V lost 4 bases, J lost 3 bases, and 14 bases lay in between. The CDR3 reads CASSQKPRDYNEQFF. Here the CDR3 DNA reads TGTGCCAGCAGCCAAAAGCCCAGGGACTACAATGAGCAGTTCTTC.

This clonotype appeared many times. The chain uses TRBV29-1 and TRBJ1-2; possibly TRBD1 for D (6 bases). CDR3 length equals 12 residues. CDR1 is SQVTM, CDR2 ANQGSEA, per germline. The CDR3, as DNA: TGCAGTACTACAGGGAGTTATAGCGGCTACACCTTC. Translating gives CSTTGSYSGYTF.

The gene calls are TRBV7-3 and TRBJ1-6; 10 bases agree with TRBD1. The V and J ends lost 6 bases and 7 bases, in that order; junction bases with no gene match: 3. Germline V gene lookup returns CDR1 SGHTA and CDR2 FQGTGA. The CDR3 runs 14 residues. CDR3 residues: CASSRGQGNSPLHF. CDR3 DNA: TGTGCCAGCAGTCGGGGACAGGGGAATTCACCCCTCCACTTT.

This clonotype was found a few times. The genes are TRBV7-9 and TRBJ2-7; 11 nucleotides match TRBD1. Germline-derived CDR1 and CDR2 are SEHNR and FQNEAQ (reference sequence). The CDR3 sequence is 16 residues long. V gave up 3 bases and J gave up 3 bases; unmatched junction bases: 7. The CDR3 DNA follows: TGTGCCAGCAGCTTGGCCGGGACAGGGGGTTTCTACGAGCAGTACTTC. Amino acids: CASSLAGTGGFYEQYF.

This clonotype was seen repeatedly, ten times or more. The V gene is TRBV12-3 or TRBV12-4, the J gene TRBJ2-1; tentatively, D is TRBD2 (5 bases). This CDR3 is 13 amino acids long. V dropped 2 bases and J dropped 6 bases, with 8 bases sitting between them. The CDR3 region has the DNA TGTGCCAGCAGTTTAAGCGGAACCAATGAGCAGTTCTTC. Its translation is CASSLSGTNEQFF.

The CDR3 DNA is TGTGCCAGCAGCTTGCTGCGGGACAGGGGGCGGCACGAGCAGTACTTC. Its protein is CASSLLRDRGRHEQYF. The gene calls are TRBV5-6 and TRBJ2-7, with 12 nucleotides matching TRBD1. CDR3 length equals 16 residues. J lost 5 bases, V lost 1 base, and 7 bases had no gene match. Germline V lookup: CDR1 SGHDT, CDR2 YYEEEE.

This clonotype was seen at least ten times. V is TRBV3-1 and J is TRBJ2-7; TRBD2 aligns across 7 bases. Germline V gene data show CDR1 as LGHDT and CDR2 as YNNKEL (reference sequence). The CDR3 extends over 16 amino acids. With 2 bases clipped from V and 3 bases from J, the junction kept 10 bases outside the gene matches. The CDR3 sequence: CASSQRAAGAVYEQYF. The CDR3 nucleotides are TGTGCCAGCAGCCAACGGGCGGCGGGAGCCGTCTACGAGCAGTACTTC.

There are a few counts of this clonotype. This sequence joins TRBV6-2 or TRBV6-3 and TRBJ2-2, with a tentative D call TRBD1 (6 bases). Germline V gene sequence: CDR1 MNHEY, CDR2 SVGEGT. The V gene lost 6 bases and the J gene lost 3 bases, with 14 bases spanning the gap. CDR3 size: 15 residues. The CDR3 nucleotides are TGTGCCAGCAGCCGTCCAGAGGGGGACACCGGGGAGCTGTTTTTT. This encodes CASSRPEGDTGELFF.

This clonotype was seen many times. The rearrangement links TRBV4-2 to TRBJ1-2; maybe TRBD1 (6 bases). The CDR3 contains 14 residues. The V end was cut by 2 bases, the J end by 4 bases, with 11 bases between. Germline V gene lookup returns CDR1 LGHNA and CDR2 YNFKEQ. CDR3 sequence (DNA): TGTGCCAGCAGCCAAACCACAGGGTCCTATGGCTACACCTTC. It specifies CASSQTTGSYGYTF.

The sample holds many counts of this clonotype. V is TRBV25-1 and J is TRBJ1-6; no clear D. The CDR3 spans 15 residues. Germline V gene sequence: CDR1 MGHDK, CDR2 SYGVNS. Trimming left V 0 bases short and J 10 bases short, with 13 bases between. The CDR3 sequence is CASSEYGQGGSPLHF. CDR3 bases: TGTGCCAGCAGTGAATATGGGCAAGGCGGCTCACCCCTCCACTTT.

This clonotype was counted ten times or more. V gene TRBV4-2 combines with J gene TRBJ2-7; TRBD1 or TRBD2 may be the D gene (5 bases each). V was cut by 0 bases and J by 3 bases, with 18 bases left in between. Per germline, CDR1 LGHNA and CDR2 YNFKEQ. The CDR3 runs 17 residues. The CDR3 here is CASSQDLEGLGIYEQYF. CDR3 coding DNA: TGTGCCAGCAGCCAAGATCTAGAGGGGCTGGGAATCTACGAGCAGTACTTC.

This clonotype appeared a few times. The rearrangement uses TRBV29-1 and TRBJ2-2, with D unresolved. V was trimmed by 7 bases and J by 6 bases, leaving 12 bases between them. The CDR3 is 12 residues long. The V gene's germline CDR1 is SQVTM and CDR2 ANQGSEA. The CDR3 nucleotides are TGCAGCGCCCGACATGGGGCCGGGGAGCTGTTTTTT. This sequence encodes CSARHGAGELFF.

This clonotype was counted between two and nine times. This sequence joins TRBV28 and TRBJ2-1; 7 bases fit TRBD2. The junction had 12 bases not matched to a gene; V was cut back by 7 bases and J by 6 bases. There are 15 residues in the CDR3. Germline CDR1 reads MDHEN; CDR2 reads SYDVKM. The DNA for the CDR3 is TGTGCCAGCACCACCTTGGCGGGAGTGGGCAATGAGCAGTTCTTC. Amino acid sequence: CASTTLAGVGNEQFF.

This clonotype was recorded a few times. The chain employs TRBV7-2 and TRBJ2-5; D uncertain. With 4 bases removed from V and 1 base from J, the gap between germline ends came to 4 bases. Germline V gene sequence: CDR1 SGHTA, CDR2 FQGNSA. The CDR3 sequence is 12 residues long. The CDR3 nucleotides are TGTGCCAGCAGCTACTCCCAAGAGACCCAGTACTTC. Translated, it gives CASSYSQETQYF.

This clonotype came up many times. The gene calls are TRBV5-4 and TRBJ2-7; the D gene is possibly TRBD1 (6 bases). CDR1 SGHNT and CDR2 YYREEE come from the germline V gene (reference sequence). V was cut by 3 bases and J by 0 bases, with 13 bases left in between. The CDR3 is 15 residues long. The DNA for the CDR3 is TGTGCCAGCAGCTCCGGTGGGGGCAGCTCCTACGAGCAGTACTTC. Its translation is CASSSGGGSSYEQYF.

By share, this clonotype counts as medium-sized. V is TRBV9 and J is TRBJ2-5, with 7 bases lining up with TRBD1. The CDR3 consists of 14 residues. The V gene end was trimmed by 4 bases and the J gene end by 5 bases; junction bases not matched to a gene: 8. The germline V gene encodes CDR1 SGDLS and CDR2 YYNGEE. The CDR3: CASSLQGSGETQYF. The CDR3 coding sequence is TGTGCCAGCAGCTTACAGGGGAGTGGGGAGACCCAGTACTTC.

This clonotype was observed many times. The chain employs TRBV7-2 and TRBJ2-7; 7 bases are shared with TRBD1. V dropped 3 bases and J dropped 5; count of bases not matched to a gene: 7. CDR3 length: 14 residues. CDR1 and CDR2 (germline): SGHTA, FQGNSA. CDR3 residues: CASSLDRRSNEQYF. CDR3 DNA: TGTGCCAGCAGCTTGGACAGGCGTAGCAACGAGCAGTACTTC.

J is TRBJ2-1 and V is TRBV4-3; no definite D call. The CDR3 covers 13 residues. Germline-derived CDR1 and CDR2 are LGHNA and YSLEER. Trimming pared 4 bases from V and 4 bases from J, leaving 8 bases between. The CDR3 is CASSLKMYNEQFF. The DNA of the CDR3 is TGCGCCAGCAGCCTAAAGATGTACAATGAGCAGTTCTTC.

The CDR3 spells CASSPHQGTGYNEQFF. CDR3 in DNA: TGTGCCAGCAGCCCGCATCAGGGGACAGGGTACAATGAGCAGTTCTTC. The chain links TRBV14 to TRBJ2-1; TRBD1 agrees at 9 bases. V lost 4 bases and J lost 4; bases outside the gene matches: 8. There are 16 residues in the CDR3. Germline-derived CDR1 and CDR2 are SGHDN and FVKESK. Full variable domain (outside the CDR3, taken from reference TRBV14 and TRBJ2-1): EAGVTQFPSHSVIEKGQTVTLRCDPISGHDNLYWYRRVMGKEIKFLLHFVKESKQDESGMPNNRFLAERTGGTYSTLKVQPAELEDSGVYFCASSPHQGTGYNEQFFGPGTRLTVL.

The chain combines TRBV28 with TRBJ2-7; TRBD1 matches at 8 bases. Trimming removed 3 bases from V and 4 bases from J; junction bases left unmatched: 11. This CDR3 has 16 residues. Germline lookup yields CDR1 MDHEN and CDR2 SYDVKM. In DNA form, the CDR3 reads TGTGCCAGCAGTTTTCATCAGGGACAGGTGATATACGAGCAGTACTTC. It codes for CASSFHQGQVIYEQYF. The full variable domain, in which reference TRBV28 and TRBJ2-7 provide the parts outside the CDR3, is DVKVTQSSRYLVKRTGEKVFLECVQDMDHENMFWYRQDPGLGLRLIYFSYDVKMKEKGDIPEGYSVSREKKERFSLILESASTNQTSMYLCASSFHQGQVIYEQYFGPGTRLTVT.

This chain connects TRBV7-9 to TRBJ2-1; perhaps TRBD2 as D (6 bases). The CDR3 has 19 residues. Germline lookup yields CDR1 SEHNR and CDR2 FQNEAQ (reference sequence). Trimming stripped 3 bases from V and 0 bases from J, with 21 bases between. CDR3 sequence: CASSFRFSWEASSYNEQFF. The CDR3 DNA sequence: TGTGCCAGCAGCTTCAGGTTTTCGTGGGAGGCTAGCTCCTACAATGAGCAGTTCTTC. The full variable domain, completed using reference TRBV7-9 and TRBJ2-1, is DTGVSQNPRHKITKRGQNVTFRCDPISEHNRLYWYRQTLGQGPEFLTYFQNEAQLEKSRLLSDRFSAERPKGSFSTLEIQRTEQGDSAMYLCASSFRFSWEASSYNEQFFGPGTRLTVL.

This clonotype has ten or more counts. The rearrangement uses TRBV6-2 or TRBV6-3 and TRBJ2-3; D is unclear. V was clipped by 7 bases and J by 4 bases, with 12 bases between them. The CDR3 loop spans 13 amino acids. Germline V gene sequence: CDR1 MNHEY, CDR2 SVGEGT. CDR3 loop: CASTVDVADTQYF. As DNA, the CDR3 is TGTGCCAGCACCGTCGACGTGGCAGATACGCAGTATTTT.

This clonotype was counted ten times or more. The chain is built from TRBV7-2 and TRBJ2-1; 10 nucleotides match TRBD2. Germline values: CDR1 SGHTA, CDR2 FQGNSA. The V and J ends lost 3 bases and 10 bases, in that order; junction bases with no gene match: 9. The CDR3 is 15 amino acids. CDR3 DNA: TGTGCCAGCAGCTTTTTGCCTAGCGGGAGTTGGGAGCAGTTCTTC. Its protein product is CASSFLPSGSWEQFF.

This clonotype has a count of ten or more. The rearrangement joins TRBV6-2 or TRBV6-3 to TRBJ2-1, with unresolved D. This CDR3 is 12 amino acids long. CDR1 and CDR2 (germline): MNHEY, SVGEGT. Trimming pared 4 bases from V and 6 bases from J, leaving 7 bases between. For the CDR3, the DNA is TGTGCCAGCAGTTTAGGCGGCAATGAGCAGTTCTTC. Translated, it gives CASSLGGNEQFF.

This clonotype has only a few counts. The chain recombines TRBV28 with TRBJ1-5, with TRBD1 as a possible D gene (6 bases). Germline values: CDR1 MDHEN, CDR2 SYDVKM. V lost 6 bases and J 0 bases, leaving 21 bases between the germline ends. The CDR3 length is 18 residues. DNA for the CDR3: TGTGCCAGCAGCCCTCATACAGGTGGGGGCAATAGCAATCAGCCCCAGCATTTT. The encoded protein is CASSPHTGGGNSNQPQHF.